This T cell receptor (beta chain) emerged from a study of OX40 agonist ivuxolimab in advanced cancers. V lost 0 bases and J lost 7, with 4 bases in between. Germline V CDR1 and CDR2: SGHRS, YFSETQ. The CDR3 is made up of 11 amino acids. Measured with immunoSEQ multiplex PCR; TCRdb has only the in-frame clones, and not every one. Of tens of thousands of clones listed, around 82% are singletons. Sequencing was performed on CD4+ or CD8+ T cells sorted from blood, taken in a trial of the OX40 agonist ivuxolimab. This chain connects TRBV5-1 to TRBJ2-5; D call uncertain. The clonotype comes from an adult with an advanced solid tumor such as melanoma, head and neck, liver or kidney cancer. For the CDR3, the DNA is TGCGCCAGCAGCTTGGAGGGGACCCAGTACTTC. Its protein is CASSLEGTQYF.